This T cell receptor beta chain comes out of a study of T cell repertoires in cytomegalovirus infection. Whole-study context: CMV infection plus the matching HLA type was flagged by public TCR beta signatures. Study-wide results and limits: Across the ex vivo response, the dominant clonotypes were HLA-C-restricted CMV-specific TCR beta clonotypes.

Germline CDR1 reads KGHDR; CDR2 reads SFDVKD. This CDR3 is built from 14 residues. The V end lost 8 bases, the J end lost 7 bases, and 16 bases lay between the germline ends. This clonotype was observed a few times. Its antigen remains unidentified. MiXCR was run by TCRdb on the reads, yielding one entry per CDR3 protein. The sample has roughly 300,000 distinct CDR3 sequences; about 25% are singletons. V is TRBV24-1 and J is TRBJ2-2; D perhaps matches TRBD2 (6 bases). Sequencing was performed on PBMCs. This clonotype was obtained from a human donor in good health (CMV status not recorded). Some clones in this sample may be carry-over from other donors' samples. The CDR3 nucleotides are TGTGCCACCACAGACGGGAGATATCACGGGGAGCTGTTTTTT. Amino acids: CATTDGRYHGELFF.